One sample yielded the 31 T cell receptor beta chains listed below, sequenced in a study of technical replicates of blood from a few donors. Sequenced by immunoSEQ multiplex PCR; TCRdb stores in-frame clones only, minus some. The data contain 11,000 to 15,000 clones, approximately 81% of them singletons. The material sequenced was PBMCs. These receptors originate from a human donor in good health.

The chain employs TRBV4-2 and TRBJ2-1; 13 nucleotides match TRBD2. The germline V gene encodes CDR1 LGHNA and CDR2 YNFKEQ. Germline trimming cut 4 bases from V and 3 bases from J; bases unmatched to any gene: 3. CDR3 length: 16 residues. CDR3: CASSRGTSGDYNEQFF. CDR3 sequence (DNA): TGTGCCAGCAGCCGAGGGACTAGCGGGGACTACAATGAGCAGTTCTTC.

This clone has only a few counts. J is TRBJ2-7 and V is TRBV2, with a tentative D call TRBD1 (6 bases). CDR1 SNHLY and CDR2 FYNNEI come from the germline V gene. There are 15 residues in the CDR3. V lost 1 base to trimming and J lost 5 bases, with 15 bases between them. The CDR3 protein is CASSEEDKGDHEQYF. The CDR3 nucleotides are TGTGCCAGCAGTGAAGAGGACAAGGGGGACCACGAGCAGTACTTC.

V usage is TRBV10-3 and J usage is TRBJ1-1, with D unresolved. Trimming stripped 3 bases from V and 4 bases from J, with 15 bases between. CDR3 length: 15 residues. CDR1 is ENHRY, CDR2 SYGVKD, per germline. In DNA form, the CDR3 reads TGTGCCATCAGTGACCCGACCGAGGGCGGCACTGAAGCTTTCTTT. Amino acids: CAISDPTEGGTEAFF.

The gene calls are TRBV7-9 and TRBJ1-2; 12 bases line up with TRBD1. CDR3 size: 15 residues. The V segment lost 5 bases and the J segment 3 bases; nucleotides outside the gene matches: 4. Germline V lookup: CDR1 SEHNR, CDR2 FQNEAQ (reference sequence). CDR3 sequence (DNA): TGTGCCAGCAGCGAGGGACAGGGGGCTTACTATGGCTACACCTTC. It codes for CASSEGQGAYYGYTF.

The chain carries TRBV27 and TRBJ2-1; 9 positions agree with TRBD2. CDR1 is MNHEY, CDR2 SMNVEV, per germline (reference sequence). There are 16 residues in the CDR3. V lost 8 bases, J lost 2 bases, and 10 bases stayed unmatched. CDR3 region: CASGGLRGRAYNEQFF. As DNA, the CDR3 is TGTGCCAGCGGGGGGCTACGCGGGAGGGCCTACAATGAGCAGTTCTTC.

This chain connects TRBV19 to TRBJ1-1; D is undetermined. V was cut by 4 bases and J by 6 bases, with 9 bases left in between. The CDR3 spans 12 residues. CDR1 and CDR2 from the germline V gene are LNHDA and SQIVND (reference sequence). CDR3 loop: CASSTGWAEAFF. DNA for the CDR3: TGTGCCAGTAGTACGGGTTGGGCTGAAGCTTTCTTT.

The genes are TRBV7-8 and TRBJ2-3; TRBD1 is a possible D gene (5 bases). Per the germline V gene, CDR1 is SGHVS and CDR2 is FQNEAQ. CDR3 length: 15 amino acids. V gave up 0 bases and J gave up 4 bases, with 11 bases separating them. In DNA, the CDR3 is TGTGCCAGCAGCTTAGCAGGACACCTCGCAGATACGCAGTATTTT. As protein: CASSLAGHLADTQYF.

The rearrangement joins TRBV19 to TRBJ1-4, with TRBD1 matching over 7 bases. The CDR3 spans 14 residues. The V segment lost 6 bases and the J segment 2 bases; nucleotides outside the gene matches: 3. CDR1 and CDR2 from the germline V gene are LNHDA and SQIVND (reference sequence). The CDR3 region has the DNA TGTGCCAGTAGCCTACAGGGGACTAATGAAAAACTGTTTTTT. Encoded protein: CASSLQGTNEKLFF.

This chain connects TRBV30 to TRBJ1-1; 7 bases fit TRBD1. V shed 1 base, J shed 3 bases, and the junction held 2 bases outside the gene matches. Germline V gene sequence: CDR1 GTSNPN, CDR2 SVGIG (reference sequence). This CDR3 has 13 amino acids. In DNA form, the CDR3 reads TGTGCCTGGAGTGAGGGGGCATACACTGAAGCTTTCTTT. As protein: CAWSEGAYTEAFF.

The chain carries TRBV7-8 and TRBJ2-7; TRBD1 matches at 7 bases. The CDR3 is 17 amino acids. The germline V gene has CDR1 SGHVS and CDR2 FQNEAQ. With 5 bases clipped from V and 3 bases from J, the junction kept 16 bases outside the gene matches. The DNA of the CDR3 is TGTGCCAGCAGCCTACGTACTTATCGACAGGGTGGCTACGAGCAGTACTTC. It translates to CASSLRTYRQGGYEQYF. Looking up the rest from reference TRBV7-8 and TRBJ2-7 gives the full variable domain: GAGVSQSPRYKVAKRGQDVALRCDPISGHVSLFWYQQALGQGPEFLTYFQNEAQLDKSGLPSDRFFAERPEGSVSTLKIQRTQQEDSAVYLCASSLRTYRQGGYEQYFGPGTRLTVT.

This clone was recorded only once. The chain uses TRBV6-4 and TRBJ2-3; D is perhaps TRBD2 (6 bases). The germline V gene encodes CDR1 MRHNA and CDR2 SNTAGT. The CDR3 contains 14 residues. V lost 2 bases, J lost 4 bases, and 10 bases lay in between. In DNA form, the CDR3 reads TGTGCCAGCAGTGACGGAGGGAGCGCAGATACGCAGTATTTT. Encoded protein: CASSDGGSADTQYF.

This clone was seen only once. The chain joins TRBV6-4 to TRBJ2-1; TRBD2 aligns across 10 bases. Germline V gene data show CDR1 as MRHNA and CDR2 as SNTAGT. V dropped 3 bases and J dropped 6; count of bases not matched to a gene: 5. The CDR3 totals 15 residues. As DNA, the CDR3 is TGTGCCAGCAGTGAGCTAGCGGGAGAGCGCAATGAGCAGTTCTTC. Translated: CASSELAGERNEQFF.

V gene TRBV7-9 combines with J gene TRBJ1-1; no definite D call. The CDR3 totals 16 residues. The germline V gene encodes CDR1 SEHNR and CDR2 FQNEAQ (reference sequence). Trimming took 5 bases from V and 4 from J, leaving 20 bases between them. The CDR3 DNA follows: TGTGCCAGCAGCCACAGAACCGGTCCCGGTTTCACTGAAGCTTTCTTT. This sequence encodes CASSHRTGPGFTEAFF.

The chain uses TRBV19 and TRBJ2-6; 13 bases are a match to TRBD2. Germline V gene data show CDR1 as LNHDA and CDR2 as SQIVND (reference sequence). Unmatched junction bases numbered 13, after V lost 5 bases and J lost 3 bases. The CDR3 covers 20 residues. The CDR3 DNA sequence: TGTGCCAGTAGTCCCGCTCGGGGACTAGCGGGAATTGGTGGGGCCAACGTCCTGACTTTC. Protein product: CASSPARGLAGIGGANVLTF.

The rearrangement uses TRBV25-1 and TRBJ2-3; D ambiguous. There are 17 residues in the CDR3. The germline V and J ends were trimmed by 2 bases and 6 bases, with 21 bases remaining between them. Per germline, CDR1 MGHDK and CDR2 SYGVNS. CDR3 in amino acids: CASSEKTPTGVPDTQYF. Written as DNA, the CDR3 is TGTGCCAGCAGTGAAAAAACCCCCACCGGAGTACCGGATACGCAGTATTTT.

The chain carries TRBV6-5 and TRBJ1-5; the D is unclear. V was pared by 4 bases and J by 4 bases, with 8 bases between. The length of the CDR3 is 13 residues. In germline, CDR1 is MNHEY, CDR2 SVGAGI. The CDR3 DNA reads as TGTGCCAGCAGTTTCGAGATGAATCAGCCCCAGCATTTT. This sequence encodes CASSFEMNQPQHF.

This clone has only a few counts. The gene calls are TRBV30 and TRBJ1-1, with D unclear. The V end lost 0 bases, the J end lost 3 bases, and 8 bases lay between the germline ends. The CDR3 totals 13 residues. Germline V gene sequence: CDR1 GTSNPN, CDR2 SVGIG (reference sequence). The CDR3 reads CAWSVTPHTEAFF. The CDR3 DNA reads as TGTGCCTGGAGTGTAACACCTCACACTGAAGCTTTCTTT.

The V gene is TRBV28, the J gene TRBJ2-7, with D tentatively TRBD2 (6 bases). CDR3 length equals 16 residues. Germline CDR1 is MDHEN and CDR2 is SYDVKM. V dropped 2 bases and J dropped 4 bases, with 18 bases sitting between them. CDR3 in DNA: TGTGCCAGCAGTTTAGGGGGAGGAGAAGTTTTGTACGAGCAGTACTTC. This codes for CASSLGGGEVLYEQYF.

The chain couples TRBV6-1 to TRBJ2-3, with D uncertain. V was clipped by 0 bases and J by 2 bases, with 9 bases between them. CDR1 and CDR2 from the germline V gene are MNHNS and SASEGT. The CDR3 runs to 15 residues. The CDR3: CASSEAPLSTDTQYF. As DNA, the CDR3 is TGTGCCAGCAGTGAAGCGCCTCTATCCACAGATACGCAGTATTTT.

This chain uses TRBV21-1 with TRBJ1-3; the tabulated D call, TRBD1, remains unverified against the DNA. TRBV21-1 is a listed pseudogene. This CDR3 is 18 amino acids long. CDR3: CASTKAPGHLFSGNTIYF. The DNA of the CDR3 is TGTGCCAGCACCAAAGCTCCGGGACATCTCTTTTCTGGAAACACCATATATTTT.

This clone has a single count. The V gene is TRBV18, the J gene TRBJ1-1; 7 bases match TRBD1. The germline gives CDR1 KGHSH, CDR2 LQKENI. V shed 1 base, J shed 3 bases, and the junction held 5 bases outside the gene matches. CDR3 length: 15 amino acids. The CDR3 nucleotides are TGTGCCAGCTCACCACTTATAACAGGGGACACTGAAGCTTTCTTT. It is translated as CASSPLITGDTEAFF.

This clone was picked up a small number of times. The DNA of the CDR3 is TGTGCCAGCAGTTCAGGGGGCGCGGGCACCGGGGAGCTGTTTTTT. Amino acid sequence: CASSSGGAGTGELFF. The chain uses TRBV6-5 and TRBJ2-2; TRBD1 aligns across 8 bases. This CDR3 comprises 15 residues. CDR1 MNHEY and CDR2 SVGAGI come from the germline V gene. The V gene end was trimmed by 4 bases and the J gene end by 4 bases; junction bases not matched to a gene: 5.

This chain uses TRBV7-9 with TRBJ2-2; TRBD1 matches 7 bases. Germline-derived CDR1 and CDR2 are SEHNR and FQNEAQ (reference sequence). Germline trimming cut 5 bases from V and 6 bases from J; bases unmatched to any gene: 3. The CDR3 is 13 residues long. CDR3: CASSRQGAGELFF. CDR3 nucleotide sequence: TGTGCCAGCAGCCGACAGGGAGCCGGGGAGCTGTTTTTT.

This chain links TRBV30 with TRBJ1-3; D unresolved. The CDR3 contains 12 residues. Germline CDR1 GTSNPN, CDR2 SVGIG (reference sequence). The V and J ends lost 3 bases and 2 bases respectively, with 5 bases between them. For the CDR3, the DNA is TGTGCCTGGAGCAGTCCTGGAAACACCATATATTTT. It specifies CAWSSPGNTIYF.

The chain carries TRBV7-8 and TRBJ2-7, with D perhaps matching TRBD1 (6 bases). V was pared by 4 bases and J by 0 bases, with 13 bases between. Germline values: CDR1 SGHVS, CDR2 FQNEAQ. The CDR3 spans 15 residues. The DNA of the CDR3 is TGTGCCAGCAGCTCTCAGGGGTCGAACTCCTACGAGCAGTACTTC. It codes for CASSSQGSNSYEQYF.

This clone was counted once. The chain uses TRBV28 and TRBJ1-4; 8 nucleotides align to TRBD1. The CDR3 loop spans 14 amino acids. J was trimmed by 6 bases and V by 4 bases; bases with no gene match: 4. Germline lookup yields CDR1 MDHEN and CDR2 SYDVKM. The CDR3 spells CASSSGGFDEKLFF. The CDR3 nucleotides read TGTGCCAGCAGTTCAGGGGGCTTTGATGAAAAACTGTTTTTT.

This clone was counted a few times. This chain joins TRBV5-1 and TRBJ2-7; TRBD2 matches 9 bases. The CDR3 is 15 residues long. Per germline, CDR1 SGHRS and CDR2 YFSETQ. V lost 0 bases and J lost 3; bases outside the gene matches: 4. CDR3 sequence (DNA): TGCGCCAGCAGCTTGGGGGTAGCGGGAGACTACGAGCAGTACTTC. This gives the protein CASSLGVAGDYEQYF.

CDR3 sequence (DNA): TGTGCCAGCAGCGGGAGGGACAGGGGGCTTGATTTTGGCTACACCTTC. Amino acids: CASSGRDRGLDFGYTF. The chain combines TRBV7-9 with TRBJ1-2, with 12 bases that match TRBD1. CDR3 length equals 16 residues. From germline, CDR1 is SEHNR and CDR2 FQNEAQ (reference sequence). The V segment lost 5 bases and the J segment 7 bases; nucleotides outside the gene matches: 11.

The DNA of the CDR3 is TGTGCCAGCAGTTACTCTGTGGGAGGAGTATCCGGGGAGCTGTTTTTT. Amino acids: CASSYSVGGVSGELFF. The V call is TRBV6-5, the J call TRBJ2-2; D possibly corresponds to TRBD2 (6 bases). The germline V gene encodes CDR1 MNHEY and CDR2 SVGAGI. The CDR3 has 16 amino acids. V was shortened by 0 bases and J by 6 bases, with 14 bases between the two germline ends.

This chain joins TRBV7-8 and TRBJ2-7; no clear D. V lost 1 base, J lost 11 bases, and 12 bases lay in between. The length of the CDR3 is 12 residues. The germline gives CDR1 SGHVS, CDR2 FQNEAQ. The CDR3 sequence: CASSLGGRIEYF. Here the CDR3 DNA reads TGTGCCAGCAGCTTAGGTGGCAGGATAGAGTACTTC.

Here the CDR3 DNA reads TGTGCCAGCAGTCAGGGCTCCTACAATGAGCAGTTCTTC. Its protein is CASSQGSYNEQFF. The V call is TRBV7-9, the J call TRBJ2-1; possible D gene TRBD1, 5 bases. There are 13 residues in the CDR3. CDR1 SEHNR and CDR2 FQNEAQ come from the germline V gene (reference sequence). The ends were cut back, 6 bases at V and 0 bases at J, with 6 bases in the middle.